This T cell receptor (beta chain) was captured in a study of a mutant IDH1 vaccine in newly diagnosed glioma. Background on the study: Radiotherapy, temozolomide, or both had been given previously, and both were given to most.

Per the germline V gene, CDR1 is SNHLY and CDR2 is FYNNEI. The CDR3 sequence is 14 residues long. Trimming cost V 5 bases and J 6 bases, with 16 bases left between them. The time point was: week 23, last vaccination. Every single dose of the vaccine, 300 ug of mutant IDH1 20-mer peptide, came with topical imiquimod. Donor diagnoses consisted of new WHO grade 3 or 4 IDH1-mutant, ATRX-lost astrocytomas. Some clones are missing from TCRdb's copy, which holds only in-frame ones; the method was immunoSEQ multiplex PCR. The table shows 45,000 to 65,000 clones, with 81% occurring only once. This clone occurred a few times. The antigen is not known.

The V gene is TRBV2, the J gene TRBJ1-1; no reliable D call. This TCR was sampled from a woman aged 40-49 years with glioma. Some clones in this sample may be carry-over from other donors' samples. The input for sequencing was PBMCs, taken from a glioma patient whose treatment included an IDH1 peptide vaccine. The CDR3 region is CASSTRRPFPEAFF. CDR3 sequence (DNA): TGTGCCAGCAGTACGCGAAGACCCTTCCCTGAAGCTTTCTTT.